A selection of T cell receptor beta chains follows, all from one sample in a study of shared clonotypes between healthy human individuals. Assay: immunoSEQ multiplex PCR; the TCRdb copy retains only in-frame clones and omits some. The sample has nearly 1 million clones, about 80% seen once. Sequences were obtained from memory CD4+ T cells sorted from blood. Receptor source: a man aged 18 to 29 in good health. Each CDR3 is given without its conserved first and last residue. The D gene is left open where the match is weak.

ASSANTGGDPNEKLF	TRBD1	TRBV6-1
ASSQDRGRNSPLH	NA	TRBV7-2
ASSTARETNEKLF	NA	TRBV7-9
AISGTGLNEQY	TRBD1	TRBV10-3
ASSNRLAGTGELF	TRBD2	TRBV19
ASSLVGGTQY	NA	TRBV6-5
ASSSPTGQGEGSPLH	TRBD1	TRBV19
ASRSGSSSYEQY	TRBD2	TRBV7-2
ASSPPGRGNIQY	NA	TRBV18
ASSPRAIETQY	NA	TRBV7-2
ASTPGLAGGYEQF	TRBD2	TRBV2
ASSLEEQY	NA	TRBV5-1
ASSPGDRDTGELF	TRBD1	TRBV4-1
ASSQVSRGNGYT	NA	TRBV23-1
ASSLGGVGQPQH	NA	TRBV2
ASSLRKQGTTTGELF	NA	TRBV27
ASSSWAPRFGTDTQY	NA	TRBV11-2
ASSEYEGGNYGYT	NA	TRBV25-1
ASSQSSSFPDTQY	NA	TRBV6-1
ASSSLAGAKSYGYT	NA	TRBV7-9
ASSLGLGSETQY	TRBD2	TRBV6-5
ASSEASENTQY	NA	TRBV10-1
ASVQGGAYSNQPQH	TRBD1	TRBV19
ASSPRGAANGYT	NA	TRBV5-4
ASSRGLAGGTDTQY	TRBD2	TRBV2
ASSGTQFEAF	NA	TRBV6-1
ASSPFPPSGRAYEQY	TRBD2	TRBV18
ASSSGTLNTEAF	NA	TRBV6-6
ASSPSSGSYNEQF	TRBD2	TRBV2
ASCSGSEQY	TRBD2	TRBV6-6
ASSRQGVSEKLF	TRBD1	TRBV5-8
AISDQSGETQY	NA	TRBV10-3
ASSPPGPHGEQF	NA	TRBV27
ASSRRQDNEQF	NA	TRBV7-2
ASSLDWRDSQY	NA	TRBV7-9
ASSLEGQGGSPLH	TRBD1	TRBV11-2
ASSYSPISGETQY	NA	TRBV6-5
ASRITGTPNTEAF	NA	TRBV19
ASSLSLTGLQPQH	NA	TRBV4-1
ASSSPRDDEQF	NA	TRBV7-2
ASSLSGYNNSPLH	NA	TRBV28
ASSSGQGEETQY	TRBD1	TRBV5-4